The 27 T cell receptor beta chains in this list originate from one sample, sequenced in a study of CD8+CD57+ T cells in acquired aplastic anemia (dated by TCRdb to 2016 to 2019). Expansion of CD8+CD57+ cells had been shown by flow cytometry in the patients chosen for sequencing. Sequencing took place on an Illumina HiSeq 2000. Genomic DNA was used as template for profiling of TCR beta VDJ combinations and CDR3 sequences. The raw public reads went through TCRdb reprocessing: fastp at Q25, MiXCR clone calling, in-frame beta chains kept. All rows with the same CDR3 protein become a single entry with the most common DNA and genes. Present in this sample are under 200,000 distinct CDR3 sequences, around 52% of which were seen just once. 25% to 35% of the sample goes to the ten largest clones. Specimen: sorted CD4+, CD8+, or CD8+CD57+ T cells (not recorded which) from PBMCs. Source of these receptors: a human donor with aplastic anemia.

Only a few counts were recorded for this clonotype. This chain uses TRBV7-6 with TRBJ2-6, with D unresolved. CDR1 and CDR2 from the germline V gene are SGHVS and FNYEAQ. This CDR3 is 15 amino acids long. The V end lost 6 bases, the J end lost 4 bases, and 13 bases lay between the germline ends. For the CDR3, the DNA is TGTGCCAGCAGTTCCGGTGGTGCCGGGGCCAACGTCCTGACTTTC. This codes for CASSSGGAGANVLTF.

The chain has TRBV2 and TRBJ1-5, with a tentative D call TRBD1 (5 bases). Germline-derived CDR1 and CDR2 are SNHLY and FYNNEI. The ends were cut back, 2 bases at V and 6 bases at J, with 8 bases in the middle. The CDR3 is 13 residues long. The CDR3 coding sequence is TGTGCCAGCAGTGAATCCGGGGCTCAGCCCCAGCATTTT. Protein: CASSESGAQPQHF.

On this clonotype: A clone one base away is much larger, so this may be a read error. The J gene is TRBJ1-4, the V gene TRBV7-3; no reliable D call. The CDR3 extends over 14 amino acids. Trimming took 7 bases from V and 7 from J, leaving 16 bases between them. CDR1 and CDR2 from the germline V gene are SGHTA and FQGTGA. The DNA of the CDR3 is TGTGCCAGCATCTTCGGGAGACCTAGTGAAAAACTGTTTTTT. It encodes CASIFGRPSEKLFF. Complete variable domain (other parts from reference TRBV7-3 and TRBJ1-4): GAGVSQTPSNKVTEKGKYVELRCDPISGHTALYWYRQSLGQGPEFLIYFQGTGAADDSGLPNDRFFAVRPEGSVSTLKIQRTERGDSAVYLCASIFGRPSEKLFFGSGTQLSVL.

This clonotype has ten or more counts. This sequence joins TRBV2 and TRBJ1-6, with 8 bases identical to TRBD1. V gave up 4 bases and J gave up 8 bases; unmatched junction bases: 13. The CDR3 consists of 17 residues. Germline CDR1 and CDR2: SNHLY and FYNNEI. This chain's CDR3 is CASSGFGTGVWDSPLHF. CDR3 sequence (DNA): TGTGCCAGCAGTGGGTTTGGGACAGGTGTCTGGGATTCACCCCTCCACTTT.

This clonotype was recorded at least ten times. In DNA, the CDR3 is TGTGCCAGCAGCCAAAAATCGGGGGGGGGAAAGACCCAGTACTTC. Residues: CASSQKSGGGKTQYF. The chain joins TRBV13 to TRBJ2-5; the match to TRBD2 covers 8 bases. V shed 5 bases, J shed 6 bases, and the junction held 11 bases outside the gene matches. Germline CDR1 and CDR2: PRHDT and FYEKMQ (reference sequence). The CDR3 runs 15 residues.

At least ten counts were recorded for this clonotype. This rearrangement joins TRBV7-2 to TRBJ1-5; the D gene is possibly TRBD1 (5 bases). The V end was cut by 4 bases, the J end by 3 bases, with 13 bases between. Germline V CDR1 and CDR2: SGHTA, FQGNSA. This CDR3 is built from 15 residues. CDR3 protein: CASSSVRGNNQPQHF. CDR3 nucleotides: TGTGCCAGCAGCTCAGTGCGGGGGAACAATCAGCCCCAGCATTTT.

The rearrangement uses TRBV3-1 and TRBJ2-5; 12 nucleotides agree with TRBD2. Germline CDR1 reads LGHDT; CDR2 reads YNNKEL (reference sequence). The junction had 5 bases not matched to a gene; V was cut back by 1 base and J by 5 bases. The CDR3 runs to 16 residues. The CDR3 region has the DNA TGTGCCAGCAGCCAAGTCCTAGCGGGAGGGAGGGAGACCCAGTACTTC. It specifies CASSQVLAGGRETQYF.

The sample holds a few counts of this clonotype. The chain's CDR3 is CAWSVGTSAQETQYF. The CDR3 coding sequence is TGTGCCTGGAGTGTAGGGACTAGCGCACAAGAGACCCAGTACTTC. This chain connects TRBV30 to TRBJ2-5; TRBD2 matches 10 bases. This CDR3 has 15 amino acids. V was clipped by 0 bases and J by 2 bases; unmatched bases: 3. The V gene's germline CDR1 is GTSNPN and CDR2 SVGIG (reference sequence).

Many counts were recorded for this clonotype. V and J are TRBV7-9 and TRBJ2-7; 10 bases map to TRBD2. The J segment lost 7 bases and the V segment lost 4 bases, leaving 16 bases of the junction unmatched. CDR3 length equals 17 residues. The germline CDR1 and CDR2 sequences are SEHNR and FQNEAQ (reference sequence). In nucleotides, the CDR3 is TGTGCCAGCAGCTCCCCCGGGGAACCGGGACTAGCGAAAGAGCAGTACTTC. The encoded protein is CASSSPGEPGLAKEQYF.

This rearrangement joins TRBV2 to TRBJ1-1, with D possibly being TRBD1 (5 bases). CDR1 and CDR2 (germline): SNHLY, FYNNEI. V lost 5 bases to trimming and J lost 8 bases, with 15 bases between them. The CDR3 contains 13 residues. For the CDR3, the DNA is TGTGCCAGCAGTACAGCAGGGACGCCGGAAGCTTTCTTT. Its protein is CASSTAGTPEAFF.

CDR3 sequence (DNA): TGTGCCAGCAGAAACAGGGACGAGCAGTACTTC. This gives the protein CASRNRDEQYF. The V gene is TRBV25-1, the J gene TRBJ2-7; D is possibly TRBD1 (6 bases). The CDR3 length is 11 residues. V lost 6 bases to trimming and J lost 5 bases, with 8 bases between them. Per the germline V gene, CDR1 is MGHDK and CDR2 is SYGVNS.

The V gene is TRBV29-1, the J gene TRBJ1-3; no definite D call. The V gene lost 5 bases and the J gene lost 4 bases, with 21 bases spanning the gap. CDR3 length: 16 amino acids. In germline, CDR1 is SQVTM, CDR2 ANQGSEA. The CDR3 is CSVSDDLLESGNTIYF. CDR3 bases: TGCAGCGTTTCGGATGATCTCCTAGAATCGGGAAACACCATATATTTT. The full variable domain, rest sourced from reference TRBV29-1 and TRBJ1-3, is SAVISQKPSRDICQRGTSLTIQCQVDSQVTMMFWYRQQPGQSLTLIATANQGSEATYESGFVIDKFPISRPNLTFSTLTVSNMSPEDSSIYLCSVSDDLLESGNTIYFGEGSWLTVV.

This chain uses TRBV6-1 with TRBJ1-2, with D hard to call. The CDR3 is made up of 12 amino acids. Trimming removed 0 bases from V and 6 bases from J, with 5 bases in between. The germline CDR1 and CDR2 sequences are MNHNS and SASEGT. The CDR3 coding sequence is TGTGCCAGCAGTGAAGCCGAGGATGGCTACACCTTC. Translated, it gives CASSEAEDGYTF.

This clonotype was counted ten times or more. CDR3 region: CASSLMNQETQYF. CDR3 bases: TGTGCCAGCAGCTTGATGAATCAAGAGACCCAGTACTTC. The chain carries TRBV5-6 and TRBJ2-5, with D unclear. Trimming shortened V by 1 base and J by 2 bases, and 6 bases separated the two germline ends. The germline V gene has CDR1 SGHDT and CDR2 YYEEEE. The CDR3 has 13 amino acids.

This clonotype has at least ten counts. This rearrangement joins TRBV4-1 to TRBJ1-1, with 12 bases lining up with TRBD1. V trimming: 4 bases; J trimming: 7 bases; junction bases outside the gene matches: 7. The CDR3 runs to 15 residues. Germline V gives CDR1 MGHRA, CDR2 YSYEKL. CDR3 amino acids: CASSLPGQGAGEAFF. DNA for the CDR3: TGCGCCAGCAGCCTCCCGGGACAGGGGGCCGGTGAAGCTTTCTTT.

This sequence joins TRBV7-2 and TRBJ1-1; 7 bases agree with TRBD1. The CDR3 extends over 12 amino acids. Germline CDR1 is SGHTA and CDR2 is FQGNSA. J lost 8 bases, V lost 4 bases, and 4 bases had no gene match. The CDR3 region has the DNA TGTGCCAGCAGCTCGGGACAGAAGGAAGCTTTCTTT. Protein product: CASSSGQKEAFF.

This clonotype was detected many times. The chain recombines TRBV5-8 with TRBJ1-1; no reliable D call. CDR1 and CDR2 (germline): SGHTS, YDEGEE. Trimming took 4 bases from V and 1 from J, leaving 17 bases between them. The CDR3 runs 16 residues. The chain's CDR3 is CASSRTTFEGNTEAFF. The DNA of the CDR3 is TGTGCCAGCAGCCGAACCACGTTTGAGGGGAACACTGAAGCTTTCTTT.

The rearrangement uses TRBV29-1 and TRBJ2-6, with a tentative D call TRBD1 (6 bases). The CDR3 is made up of 16 amino acids. Trimming took off 1 base at V and 0 bases at J, with 10 bases between the two ends. Germline values: CDR1 SQVTM, CDR2 ANQGSEA. The CDR3 here is CSVEGTATSGANVLTF. Written as DNA, the CDR3 is TGCAGCGTTGAAGGGACAGCTACCTCTGGGGCCAACGTCCTGACTTTC.

Only one count was recorded for this clonotype. A read error may produce the germline difference seen at one junction end. The chain is built from TRBV2 and TRBJ1-5, with D possibly TRBD1 on 6 matching bases. This CDR3 comprises 15 residues. Germline-derived CDR1 and CDR2 are SNHLY and FYNNEI. In DNA form, the CDR3 reads TGTGCCAGCAGGCTTCAGGGGAATAGCGATCAGCCCCAGCATTTT. It codes for CASRLQGNSDQPQHF.

This chain joins TRBV2 and TRBJ1-5; perhaps TRBD1 as D (5 bases). V was trimmed by 3 bases and J by 7 bases, leaving 10 bases between them. The CDR3 sequence is 13 residues long. Germline V gene sequence: CDR1 SNHLY, CDR2 FYNNEI. The CDR3 nucleotides are TGTGCCAGCAGTGACCCTCGGGGGCAGCCCCAGCATTTT. This gives the protein CASSDPRGQPQHF.

The J gene is TRBJ2-5, the V gene TRBV11-3; weak D call: TRBD2 (6 bases). The V and J ends lost 4 bases and 5 bases respectively, with 14 bases between them. In germline, CDR1 is SGHNT, CDR2 YENEEA. The CDR3 contains 14 residues. CDR3 amino acids: CASSSGLTYETQYF. CDR3 in DNA: TGTGCCAGCAGCTCGGGACTGACCTACGAGACCCAGTACTTC.

This clonotype was recorded at least ten times. The chain recombines TRBV10-3 with TRBJ1-3; D gene uncertain. V was pared by 0 bases and J by 2 bases, with 11 bases between. This CDR3 is built from 16 residues. Germline-derived CDR1 and CDR2 are ENHRY and SYGVKD. The CDR3 nucleotides read TGTGCCATCAGTGAGTCCGTGGGAGGGACTGGAAACACCATATATTTT. Its translation is CAISESVGGTGNTIYF.

The J gene is TRBJ1-5, the V gene TRBV6-1; TRBD1 aligns across 8 bases. The V segment lost 6 bases and the J segment 4 bases; nucleotides outside the gene matches: 11. CDR3 length equals 16 residues. CDR1 and CDR2 from the germline V gene are MNHNS and SASEGT. The DNA for the CDR3 is TGTGCCAGCAGACGGACAGGGCTTGGTGGGAATCAGCCCCAGCATTTT. It yields the protein CASRRTGLGGNQPQHF.

This clonotype occurred many times. V usage is TRBV29-1 and J usage is TRBJ1-1; 9 nucleotides line up with TRBD1. This CDR3 has 14 residues. The germline CDR1 and CDR2 sequences are SQVTM and ANQGSEA. In DNA form, the CDR3 reads TGCAGTTTACTTACAGGGGGCAGATACACTGAAGCTTTCTTT. Its translation is CSLLTGGRYTEAFF. The variable domain in full, completed from reference TRBV29-1 and TRBJ1-1, reads SAVISQKPSRDICQRGTSLTIQCQVDSQVTMMFWYRQQPGQSLTLIATANQGSEATYESGFVIDKFPISRPNLTFSTLTVSNMSPEDSSIYLCSLLTGGRYTEAFFGQGTRLTVV.

The chain uses TRBV5-1 and TRBJ2-5; D is unresolved. CDR3 length: 11 amino acids. V was cut by 4 bases and J by 3 bases, with 4 bases left in between. Germline V gene sequence: CDR1 SGHRS, CDR2 YFSETQ. The CDR3, as DNA: TGCGCCAGCAGCAAAAAAGAGACCCAGTACTTC. Amino acids: CASSKKETQYF.

This clonotype was observed a few times. The genes are TRBV10-3 and TRBJ1-2; TRBD1 is a possible D gene (6 bases). This CDR3 contains 14 residues. V lost 3 bases and J 6 bases, leaving 14 bases between the germline ends. Germline V gives CDR1 ENHRY, CDR2 SYGVKD. The CDR3 region is CAISEGDRSHGYTF. The CDR3 DNA is TGTGCCATCAGTGAAGGAGACAGGAGCCATGGCTACACCTTC.

This clonotype was seen at least ten times. V usage is TRBV15 and J usage is TRBJ1-2; D is possibly TRBD1 (6 bases). This CDR3 is built from 17 residues. CDR1 LNHNV and CDR2 YYDKDF come from the germline V gene (reference sequence). With 0 bases removed from V and 2 bases from J, the gap between germline ends came to 16 bases. The CDR3 reads CATSRDSRDIENYGYTF. The CDR3 coding sequence is TGTGCCACCAGCAGAGATTCTCGGGACATTGAAAACTATGGCTACACCTTC.